The TCR beta chain described here comes from a study of human T cells and chemical hapten exposure. Study-wide background: DPC at 0.01% went onto the upper back in patch tests, read at 6 days.

The CDR3 has 16 amino acids. Germline assignment: CDR1 MNHEY and CDR2 SVGAGI. The V segment lost 5 bases and the J segment 2 bases; nucleotides outside the gene matches: 5. Overall study results and limits: Sensitizing to DPC left TCRs with a frequency above 1 in 1000 unaltered.

As concerns this clonotype: The antigen remains undetermined.

Stated time point: patch test 2, 6 weeks after DPC sensitization. Sample treatment: therapeutic diphenylcyclopropenone sensitization with weekly scalp DPC. From the RACE reads, TCRdb called clonotypes with MiXCR, one entry per CDR3 protein. This sample has some 150,000 distinct CDR3 sequences, with about 12% found just once. Sequences were derived from whole blood, sampled in connection with sensitization to the hapten diphenylcyclopropenone (DPC). V usage is TRBV6-5 and J usage is TRBJ2-3, with TRBD2 matching 12 bases. The clonotype comes from a woman aged 50 to 60 with alopecia areata. Some clones in this sample may be carry-over from other donors' samples. The CDR3 DNA reads as TGTGCCAGCAGTCCCCCTAGCGGGAGGGCCACAGATACGCAGTATTTT. Its translation is CASSPPSGRATDTQYF.